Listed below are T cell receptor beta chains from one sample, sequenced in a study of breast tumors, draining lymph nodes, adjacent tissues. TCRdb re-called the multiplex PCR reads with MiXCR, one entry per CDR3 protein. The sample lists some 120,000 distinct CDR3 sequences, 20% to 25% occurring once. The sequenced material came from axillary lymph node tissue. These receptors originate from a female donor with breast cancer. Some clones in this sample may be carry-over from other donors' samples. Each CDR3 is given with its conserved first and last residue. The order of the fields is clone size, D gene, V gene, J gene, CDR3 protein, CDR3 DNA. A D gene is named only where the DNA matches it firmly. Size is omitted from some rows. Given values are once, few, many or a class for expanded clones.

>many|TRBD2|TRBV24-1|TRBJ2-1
CATGTSGYNEQFF
TGTGCCACCGGGACTAGCGGGTACAATGAGCAGTTCTTC
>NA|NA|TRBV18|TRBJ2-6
CASPPRVLLSGANVLTF
TGTGCCAGCCCACCACGGGTCCTTCTCTCTGGGGCCAACGTCCTGACTTTC
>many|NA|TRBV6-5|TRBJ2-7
CASSQGSEQYF
TGTGCCAGCAGTCAGGGGAGCGAGCAGTACTTC
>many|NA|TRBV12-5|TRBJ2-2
CASGLVRLGGDNTGELFF
TGTGCTAGTGGTTTGGTACGGCTTGGGGGAGACAACACCGGGGAGCTGTTTTTT
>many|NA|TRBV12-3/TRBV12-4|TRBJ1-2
CASSLTGHAHF
TGTGCCAGCAGTTTAACGGGACACGCGCACTTC
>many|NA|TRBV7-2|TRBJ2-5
CASSLEWDAGRETQYF
TGTGCCAGCAGCTTAGAATGGGACGCAGGGAGGGAGACCCAGTACTTC
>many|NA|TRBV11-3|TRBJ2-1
CASLKAKRVYNEQFF
TGTGCCAGCCTAAAGGCCAAGAGGGTATACAATGAGCAGTTCTTC
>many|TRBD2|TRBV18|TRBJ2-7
CASSPGTSGYEQYF
TGTGCCAGCTCACCAGGGACTAGCGGTTACGAGCAGTACTTC
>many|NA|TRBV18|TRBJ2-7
CASSPVRDSYEQYF
TGTGCCAGCTCACCGGTGCGGGATTCCTACGAGCAGTACTTC
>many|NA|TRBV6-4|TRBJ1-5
CASSDSGQDSNQPQHF
TGTGCCAGCAGTGACTCGGGGCAGGATAGCAATCAGCCCCAGCATTTT
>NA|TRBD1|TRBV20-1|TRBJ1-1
CSAREGAGGTEAFF
TGCAGTGCTAGAGAGGGGGCAGGGGGCACTGAAGCTTTCTTT
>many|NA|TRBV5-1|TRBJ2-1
CASSRVQLGGEQFF
TGCGCCAGCAGCCGGGTGCAACTAGGCGGTGAGCAGTTCTTC
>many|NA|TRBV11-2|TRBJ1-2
CASSLGTFPQTLGYTF
TGTGCCAGCAGCTTAGGGACGTTTCCCCAGACACTTGGCTACACCTTC
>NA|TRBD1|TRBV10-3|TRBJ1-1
CAISEGGMNTEAFF
TGTGCCATCAGTGAAGGGGGCATGAACACTGAAGCTTTCTTT
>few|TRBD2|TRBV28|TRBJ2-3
CASSPGLAGPDTQYF
TGTGCCAGCAGTCCGGGACTAGCGGGACCAGATACGCAGTATTTT
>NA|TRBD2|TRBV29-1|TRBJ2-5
CSVEGTSPETQYF
TGCAGCGTTGAGGGGACTAGCCCGGAGACCCAGTACTTC
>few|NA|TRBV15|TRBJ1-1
CATSTDRDGGMNTEAFF
TGTGCCACCAGCACTGACCGGGACGGTGGTATGAACACTGAAGCTTTCTTT
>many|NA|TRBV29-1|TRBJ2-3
CSVVASRTDTQYF
TGCAGCGTTGTAGCGTCCCGCACAGATACGCAGTATTTT
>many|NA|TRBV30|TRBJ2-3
CAWSSHFTDTQYF
TGTGCCTGGAGTTCGCATTTCACAGATACGCAGTATTTT
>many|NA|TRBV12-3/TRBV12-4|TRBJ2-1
CASSWDWQNNEQFF
TGTGCCAGCAGTTGGGACTGGCAAAACAATGAGCAGTTCTTC
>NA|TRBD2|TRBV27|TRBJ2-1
CASSLTPSGAYNEQLF
TGTGCCAGCAGTTTAACTCCTAGCGGGGCCTACAATGAGCAGCTCTTC
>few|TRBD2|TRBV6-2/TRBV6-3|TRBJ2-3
CASSPTTSVSSYTQYF
TGTGCCAGCAGCCCCACAACTAGCGTGAGTTCCTATACGCAGTATTTT
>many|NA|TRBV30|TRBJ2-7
CAWSGGTGRGYEQYF
TGTGCCTGGAGTGGAGGGACTGGCCGAGGTTACGAGCAGTACTTC
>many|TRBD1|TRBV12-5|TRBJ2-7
CASGPGQGSYEQYF
TGTGCTAGTGGTCCCGGACAGGGGTCCTACGAGCAGTACTTC
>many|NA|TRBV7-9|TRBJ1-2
CASSGPGVNYGYTF
TGTGCCAGCAGCGGACCGGGGGTCAACTATGGCTACACCTTC
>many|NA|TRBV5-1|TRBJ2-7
CASSLGGGGAYYEQYF
TGCGCCAGCAGCTTGGGGGGAGGGGGTGCCTACTACGAGCAGTACTTC
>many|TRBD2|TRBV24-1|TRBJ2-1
CATSDLGLAGGEQFF
TGTGCCACCAGTGATCTGGGACTAGCGGGAGGTGAGCAGTTCTTC